This TCR beta chain emerged from a study of regulatory T cells in long-lasting Graves disease. In this sample, this clonotype turned up a few times. This CDR3 contains 14 residues. Germline CDR1 is GTSNPN and CDR2 is SVGIG (reference sequence). J gave up 3 bases and V 2 bases, and 6 bases lay outside the gene matches. The time point was: newly diagnosed GD, antithyroid drugs for less than 3 months. PBMCs were the source of the RNA used for TCR sequencing. Through Arm-PCR of CDR3 regions and iRepertoire HTBI primers, TCR beta libraries were built. One entry per CDR3 protein results from TCRdb running MiXCR on the multiplex PCR reads. The table shows roughly 530,000 distinct CDR3 sequences, with about 16% occurring only once. These data also featured in a second study, about T cells in Graves' hyperthyroidism and ophthalmopathy.

The gene calls are TRBV30 and TRBJ1-1; 7 nucleotides match TRBD1. This sample comprised peripheral blood mononuclear cells (PBMCs), obtained at new diagnosis, from a patient treated with antithyroid drugs. This TCR came from a woman aged 35-60 years with Graves disease. Written as DNA, the CDR3 is TGTGCCTGGAGTACCGGGACAGCGGACACTGAAGCTTTCTTT. Its protein is CAWSTGTADTEAFF.